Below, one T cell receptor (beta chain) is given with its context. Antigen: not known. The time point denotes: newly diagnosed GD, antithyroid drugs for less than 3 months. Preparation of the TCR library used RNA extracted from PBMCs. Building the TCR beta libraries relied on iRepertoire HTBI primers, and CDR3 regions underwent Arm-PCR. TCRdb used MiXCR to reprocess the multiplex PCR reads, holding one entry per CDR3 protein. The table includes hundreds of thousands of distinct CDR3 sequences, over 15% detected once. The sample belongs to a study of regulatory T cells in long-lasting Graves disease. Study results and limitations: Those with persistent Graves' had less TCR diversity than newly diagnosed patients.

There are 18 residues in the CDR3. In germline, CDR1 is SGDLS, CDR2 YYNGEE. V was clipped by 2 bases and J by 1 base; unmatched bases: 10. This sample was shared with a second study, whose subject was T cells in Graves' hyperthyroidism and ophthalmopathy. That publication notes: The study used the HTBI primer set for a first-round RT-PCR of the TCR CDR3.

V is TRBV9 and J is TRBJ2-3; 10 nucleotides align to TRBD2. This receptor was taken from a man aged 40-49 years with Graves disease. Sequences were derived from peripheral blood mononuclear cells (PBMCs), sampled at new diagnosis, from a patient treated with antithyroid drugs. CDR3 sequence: CASSVGAGGPQGTDTQYF. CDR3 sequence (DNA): TGTGCCAGCAGCGTTGGAGCGGGGGGGCCCCAGGGCACAGATACGCAGTATTTT.